The next 5 T cell receptor beta chains were all read from a single sample in a study of blood T cell repertoires in COVID-19. Measured with immunoSEQ multiplex PCR; TCRdb has only the in-frame clones, and not every one. The table lists about 96,000 clones, about 90% of them singletons, with around 3.9% in the top ten. What was sequenced was peripheral blood. The receptors come from a human donor with COVID-19, enrolled during active disease. The donor label of this sample is uncertain.

The V call is TRBV7-8, the J call TRBJ2-5; 7 positions agree with TRBD2. Trimming at V came to 1 base and at J to 5 bases, leaving 16 bases not matched to a gene. This CDR3 has 18 amino acids. Germline V gives CDR1 SGHVS, CDR2 FQNEAQ. The CDR3 DNA sequence: TGTGCCAGCAGCTTAGATCCGGCGGGAGCTAGCGAAGACGAGACCCAGTACTTC. It is translated as CASSLDPAGASEDETQYF.

This chain uses TRBV6-5 with TRBJ1-6; maybe TRBD1 (5 bases). The CDR3 sequence is 14 residues long. Germline V gives CDR1 MNHEY, CDR2 SVGAGI. The V gene lost 7 bases and the J gene lost 7 bases, with 14 bases spanning the gap. Here the CDR3 DNA reads TGTGCCAGCACCTTGTGGGGGGGAAATTCACCCCTCCACTTT. Encoded protein: CASTLWGGNSPLHF.

V usage is TRBV5-1 and J usage is TRBJ1-1; unclear D gene. The germline V gene has CDR1 SGHRS and CDR2 YFSETQ. The V end lost 0 bases, the J end lost 1 base, and 7 bases lay between the germline ends. The CDR3 length is 14 residues. This CDR3 reads CASSLDGQNTEAFF. The CDR3 DNA reads TGCGCCAGCAGCTTGGATGGCCAGAACACTGAAGCTTTCTTT.

The chain combines TRBV7-9 with TRBJ1-2; no definite D call. CDR3 length equals 13 residues. V gave up 11 bases and J gave up 0 bases, with 13 bases separating them. Germline values: CDR1 SEHNR, CDR2 FQNEAQ (reference sequence). CDR3 loop: CAAQVETNYGYTF. The CDR3 nucleotides are TGTGCCGCCCAGGTCGAAACTAACTATGGCTACACCTTC.

This chain's CDR3 is CASSRTSGGHYNEQFF. CDR3 nucleotide sequence: TGCGCCAGCAGCCGGACTAGCGGGGGGCATTACAATGAGCAGTTCTTC. The V gene is TRBV4-1, the J gene TRBJ2-1, with 14 positions matching TRBD2. Per the germline V gene, CDR1 is MGHRA and CDR2 is YSYEKL. This CDR3 contains 16 residues. Trimming removed 4 bases from V and 4 bases from J; junction bases left unmatched: 3.